This is a list of T cell receptor beta chains from one sample in a study of PD-1 blockade in mismatch repair-deficient tumors. The data were produced by immunoSEQ multiplex PCR, yet TCRdb's version contains in-frame clones alone and is incomplete. The table includes 56,000 or so clones, over 70% detected once. Here the sequenced sample was peripheral blood, taken approximately 20 weeks after starting pembrolizumab. These receptors all come from an adult with mismatch repair-deficient cancer. CDR3s include the opening cysteine and the closing phenylalanine or tryptophan. D genes are given only for firm matches. Clone size is not always given. Where it is, it says once, few, many or a class for expanded clones.

J gene | V gene | D gene | clone size | CDR3 DNA | CDR3 protein
TRBJ2-2 | TRBV5-6 | NA | NA | TGTGCCAGCAGCTTGGTGTACGGGACCGGCGGGGAGCTGTTTTTT | CASSLVYGTGGELFF
TRBJ1-3 | TRBV2 | NA | NA | TGTGCCAGCATCCCGAGGGACCGAGGGAACACCATATATTTT | CASIPRDRGNTIYF
TRBJ1-4 | TRBV19 | TRBD1 | NA | TGTGCCAGTAGTAGCCCGACAGGGGGCGCGACTAATGAAAAACTGTTTTTT | CASSSPTGGATNEKLFF
TRBJ2-5 | TRBV7-3 | TRBD2 | NA | TGTGCCAGCAGCCCGACTAGCGGAGGCCTCGGGGAGACCCAGTACTTC | CASSPTSGGLGETQYF
TRBJ2-1 | TRBV6-1 | NA | NA | TGTGCCAGCAGTGATGAGGTGGGCCTGTCCGATGAGCAGTTCTTC | CASSDEVGLSDEQFF
TRBJ1-2 | TRBV2 | TRBD1 | NA | TGTGCCAGAGCCGGGACAGGAAGTAGTGGCTACACCTTC | CARAGTGSSGYTF
TRBJ2-1 | TRBV9 | NA | few | TGTGCCAGCAGCGTAGGCGGGTTCCCTGAGCAGTTCTTC | CASSVGGFPEQFF
TRBJ2-7 | TRBV7-3 | NA | NA | TGTGCCAGCAGCTACCCGGGGGCTAATCAGTACGAGCAGTACTTC | CASSYPGANQYEQYF
TRBJ2-1 | TRBV7-2 | TRBD2 | NA | TGTGCCAGCAGCTTAGGGACTAGCGGGAGCGATGAGCAGTTCTTC | CASSLGTSGSDEQFF
TRBJ2-7 | TRBV27 | NA | NA | TGTGCCAGCAGTTTCCTCTCCGGGACGCGTCCCTACGAGCAGTACTTC | CASSFLSGTRPYEQYF
TRBJ1-4 | TRBV6-5 | NA | NA | TGTGCCAGCAGTTTCGACAGCCCCGACTTGGAAAAACTGTTTTTT | CASSFDSPDLEKLFF
TRBJ2-5 | TRBV5-1 | TRBD1 | NA | TGCGCCAGCAGCCGCGGACAGGGGGTGGAGACCCAGTACTTC | CASSRGQGVETQYF
TRBJ2-7 | TRBV10-1 | TRBD1 | many | TGCGCCAGCAGCGCTCACAGGGGGTTAAGGGGCGAGCAGTACTTC | CASSAHRGLRGEQYF
TRBJ1-2 | TRBV6-1 | NA | medium-sized | TGTGCCAGCACCAAGACAGGTCCTAACTATGGCTACACCTTC | CASTKTGPNYGYTF
TRBJ1-1 | TRBV5-1 | TRBD1 | few | TGCGCCAGCAGCTCCTGGGGACAGGGGGCAACTGAAGCTTTCTTT | CASSSWGQGATEAFF
TRBJ1-2 | TRBV2 | NA | NA | TGTGCCAGCAGCCCACGCGCTCTTCCTAACTATGGCTACACCTTC | CASSPRALPNYGYTF
TRBJ2-5 | TRBV6-1 | NA | NA | TGTGCCAGCAGTGAATCTAAGGCCCTGGGCCAAGAGACCCAGTACTTC | CASSESKALGQETQYF
TRBJ1-2 | TRBV9 | NA | NA | TGTGCCAGCAGCGTAGGGCAGGTAGGGAGCTACACCTTC | CASSVGQVGSYTF
TRBJ2-7 | TRBV7-3 | TRBD2 | once | TGTGCCAGCAGCCCGGGGACTAGCGGGAGTTGGGACTACGAGCAGTACTTC | CASSPGTSGSWDYEQYF
TRBJ1-1 | TRBV5-1 | NA | NA | TGCGCCAGCAGCTTGGTAGGGACGTTAGGAATGAACACTGAAGCTTTCTTT | CASSLVGTLGMNTEAFF
TRBJ2-1 | TRBV5-6 | TRBD2 | NA | TGTGCCAGCAGCCGGAGACTAGCGGGTTACAATGAGCAGTTCTTC | CASSRRLAGYNEQFF
TRBJ2-7 | TRBV9 | TRBD2 | few | TGTGCCAGCAGCGAGCGGGAGGGCCCTTGGGAGCAGTACTTC | CASSEREGPWEQYF
TRBJ2-5 | TRBV18 | NA | NA | TGTGCCAGCTCACCGGCGGGGGCAATTTCACAAGAGACCCAGTACTTC | CASSPAGAISQETQYF
TRBJ1-4 | TRBV11-3 | TRBD1 | few | TGTGCCAGCAGCTCGTCCGGGACAGGGGCTAATGAAAAACTGTTTTTT | CASSSSGTGANEKLFF
TRBJ2-4 | TRBV2 | TRBD2 | NA | TGTGCCAGCAGGTTGGGCGGGGGGATAGCCAAAAACATTCAGTACTTC | CASRLGGGIAKNIQYF
TRBJ1-5 | TRBV19 | NA | NA | TGTGCCAGTAGCCCTCAGGGTAAGATGCTGATAAGCAATCAGCCCCAGCATTTT | CASSPQGKMLISNQPQHF
TRBJ1-1 | TRBV14 | NA | NA | TGTGCCAGCAGCCAAGAAGAGCACTTGGGGGCTTTCTTT | CASSQEEHLGAFF
TRBJ2-3 | TRBV7-2 | TRBD1 | NA | TGTGCCAGCAGCTTAGGACAGGGGAAGACAGATACGCAGTATTTT | CASSLGQGKTDTQYF
TRBJ1-2 | TRBV2 | TRBD1 | NA | TGTGCCAGCGAGGGACAGTCCTCCTTAGACTATGGCTACACCTTC | CASEGQSSLDYGYTF
TRBJ2-2 | TRBV9 | NA | NA | TGTGCCAGCAGCGTAGACCGGGGCGGGGAGCTGTTTTTT | CASSVDRGGELFF
TRBJ1-2 | TRBV19 | NA | NA | TGTGCCAGTACTTACGGAGGGTCTGATGGCTACACCTTC | CASTYGGSDGYTF
TRBJ1-5 | TRBV19 | TRBD1 | NA | TGTGCCAGTAGTTTCAGTGGACAGGGGACCCTTAGCAATCAGCCCCAGCATTTT | CASSFSGQGTLSNQPQHF
TRBJ2-5 | TRBV10-3 | TRBD2 | NA | TGTGCCATCAGCTCGGGGCTAGCGGGAGTGGAGACCCAGTACTTC | CAISSGLAGVETQYF
TRBJ1-2 | TRBV5-8 | NA | NA | TGTGCCAGCAGCTTGGAGGGGCTTAACTATGGCTACACCTTC | CASSLEGLNYGYTF
TRBJ1-5 | TRBV12-5 | TRBD1 | few | TGTGCTAGTGGTTTGGGACAGGGCAATGGTCAGCCCCAGCATTTT | CASGLGQGNGQPQHF
TRBJ1-2 | TRBV30 | NA | NA | TGTGCCTGGAGTCGCGGGGGAAACGGCTACACCTTC | CAWSRGGNGYTF
TRBJ2-5 | TRBV5-4 | NA | NA | TGTGCCAGCAGCCGGAGGACAGCCCAAGAGACCCAGTACTTC | CASSRRTAQETQYF
TRBJ1-2 | TRBV27 | NA | NA | TGTGCCAGCAGTTTATCTGGTTCGGGGAGCTATGGCTACACCTTC | CASSLSGSGSYGYTF
TRBJ2-7 | TRBV6-1 | TRBD1 | NA | TGTGCCAGCAGCCAGGACAGGGGATTCCGCGAGCAGTACTTC | CASSQDRGFREQYF
TRBJ1-3 | TRBV6-6 | NA | NA | TGTGCCAGCAGTAAACAAGGGATCGGAAACACCATATATTTT | CASSKQGIGNTIYF
TRBJ1-1 | TRBV27 | NA | NA | TGTGCCAGCAGTTTGTCCCCGAGCGGGAACACTGAAGCTTTCTTT | CASSLSPSGNTEAFF